The 27 T cell receptor beta chains below were found in one sample sequenced in a study of T cell responses to AZD1222 COVID-19 vaccine. The method was immunoSEQ multiplex PCR; TCRdb's version includes in-frame clones alone and lacks a portion of them. Of around 180,000 clones listed, 94% were seen once; the top ten hold 9.2%. The sample was peripheral blood, taken on day 0 of AZD1222 vaccination. The receptors shown here come from an adult in good health.

V usage is TRBV27 and J usage is TRBJ2-1; 7 bases fit TRBD2. The CDR3 extends over 16 amino acids. J lost 0 bases, V lost 3 bases, and 5 bases had no gene match. The germline CDR1 and CDR2 sequences are MNHEY and SMNVEV (reference sequence). The CDR3 DNA follows: TGTGCCAGCAGTTTTTCGGCTAGCGGCTCCTACAATGAGCAGTTCTTC. This gives the protein CASSFSASGSYNEQFF.

The rearrangement uses TRBV4-3 and TRBJ2-5; a weak D match, TRBD1 (6 bases). There are 17 residues in the CDR3. CDR1 and CDR2 (germline): LGHNA, YSLEER. V was clipped by 0 bases and J by 5 bases, with 19 bases between them. The CDR3 spells CASSQDLVGTLGETQYF. The CDR3 region has the DNA TGCGCCAGCAGCCAAGATCTGGTCGGGACATTAGGGGAGACCCAGTACTTC.

The chain recombines TRBV28 with TRBJ1-5; 9 positions agree with TRBD1. Trimming at V came to 6 bases and at J to 9 bases, leaving 15 bases not matched to a gene. The CDR3 is made up of 16 amino acids. Germline V gives CDR1 MDHEN, CDR2 SYDVKM. CDR3 DNA: TGTGCCAGCAGCCCGGGGACAGGGTTATCCCGCTCGCCCCAGCATTTT. It yields the protein CASSPGTGLSRSPQHF.

The chain is built from TRBV19 and TRBJ1-5; D is undetermined. V lost 7 bases and J 2 bases, leaving 9 bases between the germline ends. The CDR3 covers 13 residues. Looked up from germline, CDR1 is LNHDA and CDR2 is SQIVND (reference sequence). DNA of the CDR3: TGTGCCAGTACCGTGATCGGCAATCAGCCCCAGCATTTT. Protein product: CASTVIGNQPQHF.

J is TRBJ2-5 and V is TRBV6-5; D ambiguous. There are 15 residues in the CDR3. The V gene lost 0 bases and the J gene lost 5 bases, with 13 bases spanning the gap. Per germline, CDR1 MNHEY and CDR2 SVGAGI. CDR3 amino acids: CASSYSGPLPETQYF. In DNA form, the CDR3 reads TGTGCCAGCAGTTACTCTGGACCTCTACCGGAGACCCAGTACTTC.

This clone was counted only a few times. Sequence at one end of the junction differs from germline and may be a read error. The V gene is TRBV7-7, the J gene TRBJ2-5, with 10 bases that match TRBD2. The germline CDR1 and CDR2 sequences are SSHAT and FNYEAQ (reference sequence). This CDR3 comprises 16 residues. The CDR3 here is CASSLSSGSGGETQYF. For the CDR3, the DNA is TGTGCTAGCAGCTTATCTAGCGGGAGTGGGGGAGAGACCCAGTACTTC.

The CDR3 protein is CASSRGGLAGGELFF. The CDR3 DNA is TGTGCCAGCAGCCGGGGGGGACTAGCTGGCGGGGAGCTGTTTTTT. This rearrangement joins TRBV3-1 (or the pseudogene TRBV3-2) to TRBJ2-2, with 9 bases matching TRBD2. After removal of 4 bases from V and 7 bases from J, the junction contained 7 bases not matched to a gene. This CDR3 region has 15 residues. CDR1 and CDR2 (germline): LGHDT, YNNKEL (reference sequence).

V gene TRBV2 combines with J gene TRBJ2-1; D gene unclear. CDR3 size: 14 residues. Germline loops: CDR1 SNHLY, CDR2 FYNNEI. The V end lost 3 bases, the J end lost 4 bases, and 10 bases lay between the germline ends. CDR3 DNA sequence: TGTGCCAGCAGTGACGGTAGGCTATACAATGAGCAGTTCTTC. Translating gives CASSDGRLYNEQFF.

The chain carries TRBV13 and TRBJ2-7; D remains unclear. The CDR3 extends over 16 amino acids. Germline V gene sequence: CDR1 PRHDT, CDR2 FYEKMQ (reference sequence). Trimming cost V 5 bases and J 1 base, with 18 bases left between them. CDR3 residues: CASSRRGLGKSYEQYF. In DNA, the CDR3 is TGTGCCAGCAGCCGGCGAGGATTGGGGAAATCCTACGAGCAGTACTTC. Based on the CDR3 plus reference TRBV13 and TRBJ2-7, the full variable domain is AAGVIQSPRHLIKEKRETATLKCYPIPRHDTVYWYQQGPGQDPQFLISFYEKMQSDKGSIPDRFSAQQFSDYHSELNMSSLELGDSALYFCASSRRGLGKSYEQYFGPGTRLTVT.

This chain uses TRBV5-5 with TRBJ1-6; D is undetermined. The length of the CDR3 is 14 residues. V lost 1 base to trimming and J lost 7 bases, with 9 bases between them. CDR1 SGHKS and CDR2 YYEKEE come from the germline V gene (reference sequence). CDR3 residues: CASSLTGANSPLHF. DNA of the CDR3: TGTGCCAGCAGCTTGACGGGCGCGAATTCACCCCTCCACTTT.

The chain carries TRBV3-1 (or the pseudogene TRBV3-2) and TRBJ2-1; unclear D gene. With 0 bases removed from V and 7 bases from J, the gap between germline ends came to 13 bases. The germline gives CDR1 LGHDT, CDR2 YNNKEL (reference sequence). This CDR3 spans 15 amino acids. For the CDR3, the DNA is TGTGCCAGCAGCCAAGACAGCCAATACGGGAATGAGCAGTTCTTC. This translates into CASSQDSQYGNEQFF.

The chain has TRBV7-2 and TRBJ1-6; 8 bases line up with TRBD1. V lost 5 bases and J lost 9; bases outside the gene matches: 3. This CDR3 is 13 amino acids long. Germline lookup yields CDR1 SGHTA and CDR2 FQGNSA. CDR3 sequence: CASSMDRVSPLHF. The CDR3 region has the DNA TGTGCCAGCAGCATGGACAGGGTTTCACCCCTCCACTTT.

The V and J genes are TRBV19 and TRBJ2-3, with D possibly matching TRBD1 (6 bases). Germline V CDR1 and CDR2: LNHDA, SQIVND (reference sequence). V lost 6 bases and J lost 5, with 12 bases in between. The CDR3 is 13 amino acids. CDR3 DNA sequence: TGTGCCAGTAGGAGCAGGGGTGGAGATACGCAGTATTTT. It specifies CASRSRGGDTQYF.

The sample holds a few counts of this clone. The rearrangement joins TRBV9 to TRBJ1-1, with D uncertain. The germline gives CDR1 SGDLS, CDR2 YYNGEE. The CDR3 runs to 13 residues. V was pared by 0 bases and J by 2 bases, with 5 bases between. Here the CDR3 DNA reads TGTGCCAGCAGCGTAGCCCTAAACACTGAAGCTTTCTTT. Translation: CASSVALNTEAFF.

This clone was seen a single time. V is TRBV24-1 and J is TRBJ2-1, with D maybe TRBD1 (5 bases). This CDR3 has 15 amino acids. V dropped 6 bases and J dropped 0 bases, with 11 bases sitting between them. CDR1 and CDR2 from the germline V gene are KGHDR and SFDVKD. CDR3 DNA: TGTGCCACCAGTCCAGGGTATAGCTCCTACAATGAGCAGTTCTTC. Its protein is CATSPGYSSYNEQFF.

The chain carries TRBV4-1 and TRBJ2-6; 11 positions agree with TRBD1. There are 20 residues in the CDR3. Germline CDR1 MGHRA, CDR2 YSYEKL. V dropped 2 bases and J dropped 2; count of bases not matched to a gene: 11. CDR3 nucleotide sequence: TGCGCCAGCAGCCAACGGGGACAGGGGGAGGGACTGACTGGGGCCAACGTCCTGACTTTC. This encodes CASSQRGQGEGLTGANVLTF.

The chain couples TRBV11-3 to TRBJ2-3, with TRBD2 identical over 10 bases. The CDR3 consists of 15 residues. CDR1 and CDR2 (germline): SGHNT, YENEEA. With V trimmed by 6 bases and J by 6 bases, 9 bases remained unmatched. The DNA for the CDR3 is TGTGCCAGCAGACCGCTAGCGGGAGACGAGGATACGCAGTATTTT. The encoded protein is CASRPLAGDEDTQYF.

J is TRBJ2-2 and V is TRBV5-1, with TRBD2 matching over 8 bases. The germline gives CDR1 SGHRS, CDR2 YFSETQ. V lost 0 bases, J lost 5 bases, and 9 bases stayed unmatched. The CDR3 spans 17 residues. CDR3 bases: TGCGCCAGCAGCTTGGTTGTGCGGGAGGAGATTACCGGGGAGCTGTTTTTT. Its translation: CASSLVVREEITGELFF.

The J gene is TRBJ1-1, the V gene TRBV14, with a tentative D call TRBD1 (6 bases). Per germline, CDR1 SGHDN and CDR2 FVKESK. The length of the CDR3 is 18 residues. Trimming pared 0 bases from V and 0 bases from J, leaving 17 bases between. The CDR3 DNA is TGTGCCAGCAGCCAAGATTCTCAGGGGACTGTAATGAACACTGAAGCTTTCTTT. As protein: CASSQDSQGTVMNTEAFF.

The V and J genes are TRBV9 and TRBJ2-1, with TRBD1 identical over 7 bases. Germline CDR1 and CDR2: SGDLS and YYNGEE. V shed 4 bases and J 7 bases; nucleotides not matched to a gene: 14. The CDR3 extends over 16 amino acids. The CDR3 is CASSPTPGQTQNEQFF. In DNA, the CDR3 is TGTGCCAGCAGCCCGACCCCGGGACAGACCCAGAATGAGCAGTTCTTC.

CDR3 residues: CASSQLRENTIYF. In DNA form, the CDR3 reads TGTGCCAGCAGCCAATTAAGAGAAAACACCATATATTTT. This chain links TRBV16 with TRBJ1-3; the D is unclear. V shed 1 base and J shed 6 bases, with 7 bases lying between them. The germline V gene encodes CDR1 KGHSY and CDR2 FQNENV. There are 13 residues in the CDR3.

The rearrangement joins TRBV13 to TRBJ1-6, with a possible D match to TRBD1 (6 bases). This CDR3 has 12 residues. The V and J ends lost 6 bases and 14 bases respectively, with 14 bases between them. Germline V CDR1 and CDR2: PRHDT, FYEKMQ (reference sequence). The CDR3 bases are TGTGCCAGCAGTTCGGACAGCCCGACCCTCCACTTT. Encoded protein: CASSSDSPTLHF.

This rearrangement joins TRBV19 to TRBJ1-2; 8 positions agree with TRBD1. The CDR3 runs to 16 residues. CDR1 LNHDA and CDR2 SQIVND come from the germline V gene (reference sequence). Trimming at V came to 2 bases and at J to 7 bases, leaving 12 bases not matched to a gene. The CDR3, as DNA: TGTGCCAGTAGTATATTGAGCTCGGCAGGGGGCGTTGGCTACACCTTC. This codes for CASSILSSAGGVGYTF.

The V and J genes are TRBV19 and TRBJ2-3; D possibly matches TRBD1 or TRBD2 (5 bases each). CDR3 size: 15 residues. Germline V CDR1 and CDR2: LNHDA, SQIVND (reference sequence). The ends were cut back, 8 bases at V and 0 bases at J, with 15 bases in the middle. CDR3 residues: CASRRDPTSTDTQYF. In nucleotides, the CDR3 is TGTGCCAGTCGCAGGGACCCAACAAGCACAGATACGCAGTATTTT.

The chain carries TRBV30 and TRBJ1-6; D is undetermined. The CDR3 is 12 residues long. Germline CDR1 and CDR2: GTSNPN and SVGIG (reference sequence). V lost 6 bases and J lost 5, with 8 bases in between. CDR3 nucleotide sequence: TGTGCCTGCTGGACGGATAATTCACCCCTCCACTTT. Its translation is CACWTDNSPLHF.

This rearrangement joins TRBV7-9 to TRBJ2-1; D gene uncertain. This CDR3 is 14 amino acids long. Germline loops: CDR1 SEHNR, CDR2 FQNEAQ (reference sequence). Deletions cut 10 bases from V and 8 bases from J, with 21 bases between. This chain's CDR3 is CATTIGRDRDEQFF. The CDR3 DNA reads TGTGCCACCACGATTGGGCGAGATAGGGATGAGCAGTTCTTC.

The rearrangement uses TRBV5-4 and TRBJ1-3, with 8 nucleotides matching TRBD1. V gave up 0 bases and J gave up 3 bases; unmatched junction bases: 2. This CDR3 comprises 15 residues. CDR1 and CDR2 (germline): SGHNT, YYREEE (reference sequence). The CDR3 DNA reads TGTGCCAGCAGCTTGGGGGGGACAGGTGGAAACACCATATATTTT. Encoded protein: CASSLGGTGGNTIYF.